The 10 T cell receptor beta chains presented below share a single source sample, sequenced in a study of T cell responses to AZD1222 COVID-19 vaccine. The repertoire was sequenced with immunoSEQ multiplex PCR; TCRdb's copy has only in-frame clones and lacks some. Of roughly 180,000 clones in the sample, 94% are singletons; the top ten hold 9.2%. The specimen comprised peripheral blood, sampled on day 0 of AZD1222 vaccination. The receptors shown here come from an adult in good health.

CDR3 nucleotides: TGCAGCGTTGAAGATCGGTGGGGGGTTGATGAAAAACTGTTTTTT. Translation: CSVEDRWGVDEKLFF. This chain uses TRBV29-1 with TRBJ1-4; a possible D gene is TRBD1 (5 bases). The CDR3 contains 15 residues. Trimming removed 0 bases at V and 6 bases at J, with 14 bases between. CDR1 and CDR2 from the germline V gene are SQVTM and ANQGSEA.

The V and J genes are TRBV24-1 and TRBJ2-1, with D maybe TRBD2 (6 bases). Trimming cost V 10 bases and J 0 bases, with 15 bases left between them. Per germline, CDR1 KGHDR and CDR2 SFDVKD. The CDR3 spans 15 residues. The CDR3 nucleotides are TGTGCCACACCGGGAGAGCATGTCTCCTACAATGAGCAGTTCTTC. Translating gives CATPGEHVSYNEQFF.

For the CDR3, the DNA is TGTGCCAGTCGCCGGACGCTGAACACTGAAGCTTTCTTT. This gives the protein CASRRTLNTEAFF. The chain links TRBV6-4 to TRBJ1-1; D call uncertain. Germline CDR1 is MRHNA and CDR2 is SNTAGT. Trimming took 9 bases from V and 0 from J, leaving 11 bases between them. This CDR3 is built from 13 residues.

This clone came up once. This chain joins TRBV27 and TRBJ2-1; 11 nucleotides align to TRBD2. The V gene end was trimmed by 2 bases and the J gene end by 4 bases; junction bases not matched to a gene: 4. CDR1 and CDR2 (germline): MNHEY, SMNVEV (reference sequence). The CDR3 runs to 16 residues. CDR3: CASSLLASGRYNEQFF. CDR3 coding DNA: TGTGCCAGCAGTTTACTCGCTAGCGGGAGGTACAATGAGCAGTTCTTC.

The V call is TRBV3-1 (or the pseudogene TRBV3-2), the J call TRBJ1-1; D not resolved. With 4 bases removed from V and 5 bases from J, the gap between germline ends came to 11 bases. Germline V lookup: CDR1 LGHDT, CDR2 YNNKEL (reference sequence). This CDR3 has 13 amino acids. Here the CDR3 DNA reads TGTGCCAGCAGCCCTTCCCAACGAACTGAAGCTTTCTTT. Translated: CASSPSQRTEAFF.

V usage is TRBV14 and J usage is TRBJ1-2; no firm D call. Looked up from germline, CDR1 is SGHDN and CDR2 is FVKESK. The V gene lost 4 bases and the J gene lost 5 bases, with 17 bases spanning the gap. The length of the CDR3 is 15 residues. CDR3 in amino acids: CASSLREGGRYGYTF. The CDR3 nucleotides are TGTGCCAGCAGCCTTCGAGAAGGCGGGAGATATGGCTACACCTTC.

V usage is TRBV5-4 and J usage is TRBJ2-7, with 7 bases fitting TRBD2. The CDR3 runs to 12 residues. The V and J ends lost 3 bases and 3 bases, in that order; junction bases with no gene match: 0. Looked up from germline, CDR1 is SGHNT and CDR2 is YYREEE (reference sequence). The CDR3 protein is CASSWGGYEQYF. CDR3 nucleotide sequence: TGTGCCAGCAGCTGGGGGGGCTACGAGCAGTACTTC. Together with reference TRBV5-4 and TRBJ2-7, the CDR3 gives the full variable domain: ETGVTQSPTHLIKTRGQQVTLRCSSQSGHNTVSWYQQALGQGPQFIFQYYREEENGRGNFPPRFSGLQFPNYSSELNVNALELDDSALYLCASSWGGYEQYFGPGTRLTVT.

This chain joins TRBV7-9 and TRBJ2-2, with D uncertain. The CDR3 is 17 residues long. V lost 5 bases to trimming and J lost 0 bases, with 16 bases between them. CDR1 and CDR2 (germline): SEHNR, FQNEAQ (reference sequence). CDR3 DNA: TGTGCCAGCAGCACAAGCGCCACATACGCGAACACCGGGGAGCTGTTTTTT. It yields the protein CASSTSATYANTGELFF.

This clone is a singleton in its sample. V gene TRBV12-3 or TRBV12-4 combines with J gene TRBJ1-5, with no clear D. Trimming removed 5 bases from V and 4 bases from J, with 6 bases in between. This CDR3 has 12 residues. CDR3 amino acids: CASSGVNQPQHF. CDR3 DNA sequence: TGTGCCAGCAGTGGCGTTAATCAGCCCCAGCATTTT.

V usage is TRBV6-5 and J usage is TRBJ1-4; D gene unclear. Per germline, CDR1 MNHEY and CDR2 SVGAGI. The ends were cut back, 0 bases at V and 2 bases at J, with 7 bases in the middle. The CDR3 extends over 15 amino acids. CDR3 region: CASSYSGRTNEKLFF. CDR3 DNA sequence: TGTGCCAGCAGTTACTCGGGCAGGACTAATGAAAAACTGTTTTTT.